These 32 T cell receptor beta chains came from one sample sequenced in a study of cytomegalovirus exposure and HLA in healthy donors (dated by TCRdb to about 2017). The method was the immunoSEQ multiplex PCR assay. For the multiplex PCR, a mixture combining 60 forward primers for TCR Vbeta segments and 13 reverse primers for TCR Jbeta segments was used. Entries here come from immuneACCESS through TCRdb and include only in-frame sequences with V and J called. Some clones fail to appear in such tables; in the studies checked, an unresolved V gene covers under half of the shortfall, and the cause of the remainder is unknown. The sample table records about 120,000 clones; 65% to 85% of these occur just once. The ten largest account for roughly a sixth of the sample. The sequencing sample was made of PBMCs. Source of these receptors: a man in his fifties in good health and CMV-seropositive.

The chain uses TRBV4-1 and TRBJ2-3; TRBD2 matches at 8 bases. CDR3 length equals 18 residues. Trimming cost V 4 bases and J 1 base; bases outside gene matches: 13. Germline CDR1 MGHRA, CDR2 YSYEKL. This CDR3 is CASSRPRATSGGTDTQYF. The CDR3, as DNA: TGCGCCAGCAGCCGCCCCCGGGCAACTAGCGGAGGCACAGATACGCAGTATTTT.

The chain carries TRBV5-1 and TRBJ2-3; D is undetermined. V lost 3 bases, J lost 2 bases, and 10 bases lay in between. The CDR3 totals 14 residues. The germline gives CDR1 SGHRS, CDR2 YFSETQ. The CDR3 is CASSSTRFTDTQYF. In nucleotides, the CDR3 is TGCGCCAGCAGCTCGACTCGATTCACAGATACGCAGTATTTT.

The chain recombines TRBV19 with TRBJ2-3, with no clear D. This CDR3 region has 13 residues. V gave up 3 bases and J gave up 8 bases, with 12 bases separating them. Germline V gene data show CDR1 as LNHDA and CDR2 as SQIVND (reference sequence). The CDR3 coding sequence is TGTGCCAGTAGTATGGAGCTTTTGGGTACGCAGTATTTT. Its translation: CASSMELLGTQYF.

This clone was detected a few times. This chain connects TRBV28 to TRBJ2-2, with D perhaps TRBD1 (6 bases). The germline CDR1 and CDR2 sequences are MDHEN and SYDVKM. The germline V and J ends were trimmed by 6 bases and 4 bases, with 12 bases remaining between them. The CDR3 loop spans 14 amino acids. The CDR3 nucleotides read TGTGCCAGCAGGATGGGCAGGGGCACCGGGGAGCTGTTTTTT. It translates to CASRMGRGTGELFF.

The V call is TRBV18, the J call TRBJ2-2, with 7 bases identical to TRBD1. CDR1 KGHSH and CDR2 LQKENI come from the germline V gene. V dropped 5 bases and J dropped 0; count of bases not matched to a gene: 6. This CDR3 has 16 residues. The CDR3: CASSSDRVPNTGELFF. The CDR3 nucleotides are TGTGCCAGCTCATCCGACAGGGTCCCGAACACCGGGGAGCTGTTTTTT.

The chain links TRBV4-3 to TRBJ1-4; 7 bases map to TRBD1. The CDR3 contains 16 residues. The germline V gene has CDR1 LGHNA and CDR2 YSLEER. Trimming took 3 bases from V and 10 from J; bases not matched to a gene: 14. CDR3 sequence (DNA): TGCGCCAGCAGCCATGATTTACAGGGGTACACAGGAAAACTGTTTTTT. As protein: CASSHDLQGYTGKLFF.

V and J are TRBV7-9 and TRBJ2-7, with D perhaps TRBD2 (6 bases). V lost 0 bases, J lost 5 bases, and 8 bases lay in between. In germline, CDR1 is SEHNR, CDR2 FQNEAQ (reference sequence). This CDR3 is 13 amino acids long. CDR3 sequence reads: CASSLAGGNEQYF. The CDR3 nucleotides read TGTGCCAGCAGCTTAGCGGGAGGTAACGAGCAGTACTTC.

Only one count was recorded for this clone. The chain joins TRBV5-1 to TRBJ2-5, with TRBD2 identical over 15 bases. After removal of 0 bases from V and 7 bases from J, the junction contained 4 bases not matched to a gene. CDR3 size: 16 residues. Germline CDR1 reads SGHRS; CDR2 reads YFSETQ. CDR3 sequence (DNA): TGCGCCAGCAGCTTGGGGACTAGCGGGAGGGTGGGGACCCAGTACTTC. The encoded protein is CASSLGTSGRVGTQYF.

This clone has just a few counts. The chain employs TRBV9 and TRBJ2-5; D uncertain. The closer fit of TRBJ2-7 to the DNA end suggests the J call may be wrong. Germline V gene sequence: CDR1 SGDLS, CDR2 YYNGEE. The CDR3 is made up of 13 amino acids. The CDR3 sequence is CASSVAAPYEQYF. In nucleotides, the CDR3 is TGTGCCAGCAGCGTGGCGGCTCCCTACGAGCAGTACTTC.

The genes are TRBV15 and TRBJ2-1; D is perhaps TRBD2 (6 bases). This CDR3 comprises 15 residues. CDR1 LNHNV and CDR2 YYDKDF come from the germline V gene (reference sequence). Trimming left V 1 base short and J 10 bases short, with 17 bases between. The DNA of the CDR3 is TGTGCCACCAGCAGAGTCCGGGACTCTTCTTGGGAGCAGTTCTTC. As protein: CATSRVRDSSWEQFF.

The chain combines TRBV7-9 with TRBJ2-7, with D possibly TRBD1 on 9 matching bases. CDR3 length: 18 residues. V was pared by 4 bases and J by 5 bases, with 27 bases between. Germline assignment: CDR1 SEHNR and CDR2 FQNEAQ (reference sequence). CDR3 nucleotide sequence: TGTGCCAGCAGCTCGGGAGGGAAAACCCGGGACAGGGTGAACGAGCAGTACTTC. This sequence encodes CASSSGGKTRDRVNEQYF.

The V call is TRBV7-2, the J call TRBJ1-5; TRBD1 agrees at 9 bases. With V trimmed by 5 bases and J by 4 bases, 6 bases remained unmatched. This CDR3 has 15 amino acids. CDR1 is SGHTA, CDR2 FQGNSA, per germline. The CDR3 is CASSITGTGNQPQHF. The DNA for the CDR3 is TGTGCCAGCAGCATAACCGGGACAGGGAATCAGCCCCAGCATTTT.

The gene calls are TRBV18 and TRBJ2-6; 8 bases match TRBD1. The length of the CDR3 is 17 residues. Germline CDR1 reads KGHSH; CDR2 reads LQKENI. J was trimmed by 1 base and V by 3 bases; bases with no gene match: 5. CDR3 coding DNA: TGTGCCAGCTCACCCTCGCGACAGGGGTCTGGGGCCAACGTCCTGACTTTC. This translates into CASSPSRQGSGANVLTF.

The chain recombines TRBV5-4 with TRBJ2-2, with D perhaps matching TRBD2 (5 bases). Germline V CDR1 and CDR2: SGHNT, YYREEE (reference sequence). Trimming took off 4 bases at V and 2 bases at J, with 12 bases between the two ends. CDR3 size: 15 residues. CDR3 sequence (DNA): TGTGCCAGCAGCCCCCTAGCAGCAAACACCGGGGAGCTGTTTTTT. Residues: CASSPLAANTGELFF.

The genes are TRBV19 and TRBJ2-1; 8 bases agree with TRBD1. The V and J ends lost 3 bases and 8 bases, in that order; junction bases with no gene match: 3. Germline loops: CDR1 LNHDA, CDR2 SQIVND (reference sequence). The CDR3 length is 13 residues. The CDR3 protein is CASSIGQGYEQFF. The CDR3 DNA reads as TGTGCCAGTAGTATTGGACAGGGCTATGAGCAGTTCTTC.

In nucleotides, the CDR3 is TGTGCCAGCGGGACAGGGTTTGTTGGAGATACGCAGTATTTT. Its protein product is CASGTGFVGDTQYF. The V and J genes are TRBV25-1 and TRBJ2-3; 9 positions agree with TRBD1. The CDR3 sequence is 14 residues long. CDR1 and CDR2 from the germline V gene are MGHDK and SYGVNS. J gave up 5 bases and V 8 bases, and 8 bases lay outside the gene matches.

J is TRBJ1-5 and V is TRBV6-1, with TRBD1 as a possible D gene (5 bases). Trimming removed 6 bases at V and 0 bases at J, with 9 bases between. Germline loops: CDR1 MNHNS, CDR2 SASEGT. The CDR3 sequence is 14 residues long. DNA for the CDR3: TGTGCCAGCAGCCTACAGGATAGCAATCAGCCCCAGCATTTT. This gives the protein CASSLQDSNQPQHF.

This clone appeared a few times. V usage is TRBV19 and J usage is TRBJ2-7, with a tentative D call TRBD1 (6 bases). CDR1 is LNHDA and CDR2 is SQIVND in the germline V gene (reference sequence). The V and J ends lost 5 bases and 1 base respectively, with 12 bases between them. The CDR3 length is 14 residues. The chain's CDR3 is CASSAQGRSYEQYF. The CDR3 DNA reads as TGTGCCAGTAGTGCACAGGGACGTTCCTACGAGCAGTACTTC.

This sequence joins TRBV28 and TRBJ2-3, with TRBD1 identical over 9 bases. The J segment lost 1 base and the V segment lost 6 bases, leaving 17 bases of the junction unmatched. The CDR3 is made up of 19 amino acids. Germline lookup yields CDR1 MDHEN and CDR2 SYDVKM. In DNA form, the CDR3 reads TGTGCCAGCAGGTTAAAGCTCCACAGGGGGCTGTTGGGCACAGATACGCAGTATTTT. As protein: CASRLKLHRGLLGTDTQYF.

The chain carries TRBV5-8 and TRBJ1-1; 7 bases fit TRBD1. The CDR3 consists of 14 residues. Germline V gene data show CDR1 as SGHTS and CDR2 as YDEGEE. The V segment lost 2 bases and the J segment 2 bases; nucleotides outside the gene matches: 3. This CDR3 reads CASSLQGSNTEAFF. In DNA form, the CDR3 reads TGTGCCAGCAGCTTACAGGGGTCTAACACTGAAGCTTTCTTT.

This rearrangement joins TRBV11-3 to TRBJ2-5; 7 bases map to TRBD2. In germline, CDR1 is SGHNT, CDR2 YENEEA. The CDR3 totals 15 residues. V dropped 6 bases and J dropped 1; count of bases not matched to a gene: 8. CDR3 nucleotides: TGTGCCAGCAGTTGGACTTCGGGGGGCCAAGAGACCCAGTACTTC. This codes for CASSWTSGGQETQYF.

This sequence joins TRBV4-1 and TRBJ1-2; D is perhaps TRBD1 (5 bases). CDR1 is MGHRA, CDR2 YSYEKL, per germline. With 0 bases removed from V and 2 bases from J, the gap between germline ends came to 13 bases. This CDR3 has 16 amino acids. The chain's CDR3 is CASSQDIRRTNYGYTF. The CDR3 DNA is TGCGCCAGCAGCCAAGATATTAGACGGACAAACTATGGCTACACCTTC.

This clone was detected a few times. The V and J genes are TRBV28 and TRBJ2-2; D remains unclear. Germline V gene sequence: CDR1 MDHEN, CDR2 SYDVKM. The CDR3 length is 12 residues. V lost 5 bases to trimming and J lost 9 bases, with 10 bases between them. Here the CDR3 DNA reads TGTGCCAGCAGTATATATCAAAGGGAGCTGTTTTTT. This translates into CASSIYQRELFF.

As concerns this clone: The same CDR3 is also encoded by other DNA sequences in this sample. CDR3 in amino acids: CASSFHISYEQYF. As DNA, the CDR3 is TGTGCCAGTAGTTTTCACATTTCCTACGAGCAGTACTTC. The gene calls are TRBV19 and TRBJ2-7; D gene ambiguous. V was shortened by 5 bases and J by 1 base, with 9 bases between the two germline ends. The V gene's germline CDR1 is LNHDA and CDR2 SQIVND (reference sequence). The CDR3 spans 13 residues.

V is TRBV6-5 and J is TRBJ1-2; D possibly corresponds to TRBD1 (6 bases). The CDR3 sequence is 13 residues long. Germline values: CDR1 MNHEY, CDR2 SVGAGI. V lost 6 bases to trimming and J lost 6 bases, with 14 bases between them. CDR3 residues: CASRDSYLNGYTF. The DNA of the CDR3 is TGTGCCAGCAGGGACAGTTACCTTAATGGCTACACCTTC.

The V call is TRBV19, the J call TRBJ2-1; TRBD2 aligns across 9 bases. Losses at the gene ends were 1 base for V and 4 bases for J; bases not matched to a gene: 5. The CDR3 totals 16 residues. CDR1 is LNHDA and CDR2 is SQIVND in the germline V gene (reference sequence). CDR3 residues: CASSIAGLAKYNEQFF. The CDR3 DNA sequence: TGTGCCAGTAGTATAGCGGGACTAGCAAAGTACAATGAGCAGTTCTTC.

This clone occurred a few times. The chain is built from TRBV5-1 and TRBJ2-5; D not resolved. The CDR3 has 17 amino acids. The germline V gene has CDR1 SGHRS and CDR2 YFSETQ. Trimming shortened V by 3 bases and J by 7 bases, and 25 bases separated the two germline ends. The CDR3 protein is CASSSVPFTVSMGTQYF. The CDR3 DNA reads as TGCGCCAGCAGCTCCGTACCTTTTACAGTTAGTATGGGGACCCAGTACTTC.

The J gene is TRBJ2-7, the V gene TRBV4-3; tentative D call: TRBD2 (5 bases). The ends were cut back, 0 bases at V and 4 bases at J, with 7 bases in the middle. This CDR3 has 13 amino acids. CDR1 is LGHNA, CDR2 YSLEER, per germline. CDR3 residues: CASSQDRTYEQYF. Here the CDR3 DNA reads TGCGCCAGCAGCCAAGATAGGACTTACGAGCAGTACTTC.

The rearrangement joins TRBV5-1 to TRBJ2-3, with 9 bases matching TRBD2. The CDR3 is 15 residues long. The ends lost 2 bases at V and 0 bases at J; junction bases unmatched: 1. The germline gives CDR1 SGHRS, CDR2 YFSETQ. CDR3 coding DNA: TGCGCCAGCAGCTTTACTAGCGGGAGCACAGATACGCAGTATTTT. Translation: CASSFTSGSTDTQYF.

The rearrangement joins TRBV19 to TRBJ1-1, with D possibly matching TRBD1 (6 bases). The CDR3 extends over 15 amino acids. Germline-derived CDR1 and CDR2 are LNHDA and SQIVND (reference sequence). The V and J ends lost 5 bases and 0 bases respectively, with 13 bases between them. CDR3 bases: TGTGCCAGTAGTGGGGGGGGCAGGATGAACACTGAAGCTTTCTTT. As protein: CASSGGGRMNTEAFF.

V usage is TRBV6-8 and J usage is TRBJ2-1; the match to TRBD2 covers 8 bases. The CDR3 has 14 residues. The germline V gene has CDR1 MNHGY and CDR2 SAAAGT. Trimming took 1 base from V and 7 from J; bases not matched to a gene: 3. The CDR3 sequence: CASSYFPGGNEQFF. CDR3 nucleotide sequence: TGTGCCAGCAGTTACTTTCCGGGAGGGAATGAGCAGTTCTTC.

The count of this clone is one. The chain uses TRBV20-1 and TRBJ1-1, with unresolved D. V was pared by 3 bases and J by 10 bases, with 12 bases between. The CDR3 spans 11 residues. Germline loops: CDR1 DFQATT, CDR2 SNEGSKA (reference sequence). The CDR3 loop reads CSASDPGGAFF. For the CDR3, the DNA is TGCAGTGCTAGTGACCCCGGAGGAGCTTTCTTT.